Below, 11 T cell receptor beta chains from the same sample are listed, as sequenced in a study of blood T cell repertoires in COVID-19. Clones were read by immunoSEQ multiplex PCR, and TCRdb kept only the in-frame ones, dropping some. The sample has about 270,000 clones, roughly nine tenths seen once. Sample: peripheral blood. Receptor source: a man in his fifties or sixties with acute or convalescent COVID-19.

The CDR3 bases are TGTGCCAGCGGGGACAGAATAGTCTCTGGGGCCAACGTCCTGACTTTC. Translating it yields CASGDRIVSGANVLTF. The V call is TRBV27, the J call TRBJ2-6, with 7 nucleotides matching TRBD1. CDR3 length equals 16 residues. Germline-derived CDR1 and CDR2 are MNHEY and SMNVEV (reference sequence). V was clipped by 8 bases and J by 0 bases; unmatched bases: 7.

The chain is built from TRBV3-1 (or the pseudogene TRBV3-2) and TRBJ1-2; D unclear. Germline V gene data show CDR1 as LGHDT and CDR2 as YNNKEL (reference sequence). This CDR3 region has 12 residues. Trimming took off 0 bases at V and 8 bases at J, with 7 bases between the two ends. The CDR3 sequence: CASSQEGAGYTF. Here the CDR3 DNA reads TGTGCCAGCAGCCAAGAGGGCGCGGGCTACACCTTC.

This rearrangement joins TRBV5-5 to TRBJ2-7, with TRBD1 matching 7 bases. The V gene's germline CDR1 is SGHKS and CDR2 YYEKEE (reference sequence). J gave up 12 bases and V 0 bases, and 3 bases lay outside the gene matches. This CDR3 spans 11 amino acids. The CDR3 nucleotides are TGTGCCAGCAGCTTGGAGGGGGCCTGGTACTTC. It yields the protein CASSLEGAWYF.

J is TRBJ1-5 and V is TRBV19, with 9 bases fitting TRBD1. Losses at the gene ends were 4 bases for V and 7 bases for J; bases not matched to a gene: 2. CDR1 and CDR2 (germline): LNHDA, SQIVND (reference sequence). The CDR3 is 13 amino acids. The CDR3 reads CASSRQGGQPQHF. The CDR3 DNA reads as TGTGCCAGTAGTAGACAGGGGGGCCAGCCCCAGCATTTT.

The J gene is TRBJ1-1, the V gene TRBV30; 8 bases align to TRBD1. With V trimmed by 4 bases and J by 0 bases, 7 bases remained unmatched. The CDR3 runs to 15 residues. CDR1 is GTSNPN and CDR2 is SVGIG in the germline V gene (reference sequence). DNA of the CDR3: TGTGCCTGGATGACAGGGGCCCTCTTGAACACTGAAGCTTTCTTT. It specifies CAWMTGALLNTEAFF.

The J gene is TRBJ2-2, the V gene TRBV9; D is possibly TRBD2 (5 bases). Germline V gene data show CDR1 as SGDLS and CDR2 as YYNGEE. V shed 0 bases and J shed 9 bases, with 9 bases lying between them. This CDR3 is 13 amino acids long. The CDR3 loop is CASSVDGIRELFF. DNA for the CDR3: TGTGCCAGCAGCGTAGACGGGATAAGGGAGCTGTTTTTT.

The chain links TRBV12-3 or TRBV12-4 to TRBJ1-5; no clear D. Trimming took 6 bases from V and 6 from J, leaving 12 bases between them. The CDR3 covers 13 residues. The CDR3, as DNA: TGTGCCAGCAGCCTCGCGGCGGGTCAGCCCCAGCATTTT. Translation: CASSLAAGQPQHF.

The chain links TRBV10-3 to TRBJ1-4; maybe TRBD1 (5 bases). This CDR3 contains 14 residues. Trimming left V 6 bases short and J 4 bases short, with 12 bases between. The germline CDR1 and CDR2 sequences are ENHRY and SYGVKD. The CDR3 protein is CAISDDSHNEKLFF. In DNA form, the CDR3 reads TGTGCCATCAGCGATGACAGTCATAATGAAAAACTGTTTTTT.

V usage is TRBV2 and J usage is TRBJ2-3, with 12 bases matching TRBD2. Per germline, CDR1 SNHLY and CDR2 FYNNEI. V lost 8 bases and J lost 2; bases outside the gene matches: 8. CDR3 length: 16 residues. The CDR3 here is CASPRTSGGPTDTQYF. The CDR3 DNA reads TGTGCCAGCCCCCGAACTAGCGGGGGGCCCACAGATACGCAGTATTTT.

The V and J genes are TRBV18 and TRBJ1-1, with 10 nucleotides matching TRBD1. The CDR3 covers 16 residues. Unmatched junction bases numbered 5, after V lost 3 bases and J lost 1 base. Germline V gene data show CDR1 as KGHSH and CDR2 as LQKENI. CDR3: CASSPFDRGRNTEAFF. CDR3 in DNA: TGTGCCAGCTCACCCTTTGACAGGGGGCGGAACACTGAAGCTTTCTTT.

This clone is a singleton in its sample. The chain links TRBV5-8 to TRBJ2-7; D perhaps matches TRBD1 (5 bases). Trimming shortened V by 0 bases and J by 3 bases, and 7 bases separated the two germline ends. Looked up from germline, CDR1 is SGHTS and CDR2 is YDEGEE. The CDR3 totals 13 residues. DNA of the CDR3: TGTGCCAGCAGCTTGGCAGGGCTCTACGAGCAGTACTTC. Translated: CASSLAGLYEQYF.